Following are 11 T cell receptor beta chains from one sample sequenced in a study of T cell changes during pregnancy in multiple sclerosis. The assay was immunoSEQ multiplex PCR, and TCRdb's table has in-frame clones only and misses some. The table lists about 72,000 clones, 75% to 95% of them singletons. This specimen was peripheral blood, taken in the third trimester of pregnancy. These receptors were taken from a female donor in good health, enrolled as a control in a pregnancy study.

The CDR3 DNA sequence: TGTGCCAGCAGCCTAACCGGGACTGCGTCTTACGAGCAGTACTTC. Translated: CASSLTGTASYEQYF. J is TRBJ2-7 and V is TRBV28; TRBD2 might be the D (6 bases). Between the trimmed V and J ends, which lost 6 bases and 4 bases, there was a span of 19 bases. There are 15 residues in the CDR3. The germline V gene encodes CDR1 MDHEN and CDR2 SYDVKM.

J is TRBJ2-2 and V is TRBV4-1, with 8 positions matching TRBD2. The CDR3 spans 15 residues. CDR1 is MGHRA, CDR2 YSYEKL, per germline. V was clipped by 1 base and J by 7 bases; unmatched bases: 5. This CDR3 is CASSQVRGGFGELFF. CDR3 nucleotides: TGCGCCAGCAGCCAAGTTCGGGGGGGCTTCGGGGAGCTGTTTTTT.

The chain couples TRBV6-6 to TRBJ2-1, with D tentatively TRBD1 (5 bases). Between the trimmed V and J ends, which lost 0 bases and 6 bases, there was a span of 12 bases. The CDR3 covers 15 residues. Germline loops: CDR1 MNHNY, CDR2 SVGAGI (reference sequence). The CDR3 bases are TGTGCCAGCAGTTACTCGAGCAGGGCAGCCAATGAGCAGTTCTTC. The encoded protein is CASSYSSRAANEQFF.

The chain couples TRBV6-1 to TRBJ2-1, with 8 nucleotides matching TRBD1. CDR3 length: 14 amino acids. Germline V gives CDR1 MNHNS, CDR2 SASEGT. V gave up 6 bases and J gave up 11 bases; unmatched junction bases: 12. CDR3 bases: TGTGCCAGCAGAGACAGGGGTGATGTAGGCAAGCAGTTCTTC. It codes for CASRDRGDVGKQFF.

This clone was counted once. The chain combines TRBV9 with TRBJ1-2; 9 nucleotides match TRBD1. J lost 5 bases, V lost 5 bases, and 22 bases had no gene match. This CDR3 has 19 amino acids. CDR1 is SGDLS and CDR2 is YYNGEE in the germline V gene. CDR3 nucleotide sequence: TGTGCCAGCAGGCGTATCCGGGACAGGGATTTTCAAGGGTTGTATGGCTACACCTTC. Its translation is CASRRIRDRDFQGLYGYTF.

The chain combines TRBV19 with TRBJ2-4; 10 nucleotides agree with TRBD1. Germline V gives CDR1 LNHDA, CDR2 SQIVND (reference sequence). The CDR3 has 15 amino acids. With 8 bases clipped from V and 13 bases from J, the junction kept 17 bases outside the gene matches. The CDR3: CASSTSGQGNTQQYF. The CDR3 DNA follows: TGTGCCAGTTCGACCTCGGGACAGGGGAACACCCAGCAGTACTTC.

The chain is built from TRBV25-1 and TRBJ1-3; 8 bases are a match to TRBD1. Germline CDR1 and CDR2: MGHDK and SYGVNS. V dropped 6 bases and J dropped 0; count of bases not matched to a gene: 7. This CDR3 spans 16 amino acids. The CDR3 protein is CASSLPGQGSGNTIYF. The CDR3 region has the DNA TGTGCCAGCAGCCTACCAGGACAGGGCTCTGGAAACACCATATATTTT.

The CDR3 protein is CASSSGGTSEQYF. The CDR3 nucleotides are TGTGCCAGCAGTTCTGGCGGGACCAGCGAGCAGTACTTC. The V gene is TRBV28, the J gene TRBJ2-7, with TRBD2 as a possible D gene (6 bases). The CDR3 is made up of 13 amino acids. CDR1 MDHEN and CDR2 SYDVKM come from the germline V gene. V was trimmed by 4 bases and J by 6 bases, leaving 13 bases between them.

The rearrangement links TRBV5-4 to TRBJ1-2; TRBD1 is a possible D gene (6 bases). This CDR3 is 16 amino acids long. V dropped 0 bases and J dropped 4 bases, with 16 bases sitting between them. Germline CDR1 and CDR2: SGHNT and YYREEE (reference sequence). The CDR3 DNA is TGTGCCAGCAGCTTGGGGGGATATATGGACAGCTATGGCTACACCTTC. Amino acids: CASSLGGYMDSYGYTF.

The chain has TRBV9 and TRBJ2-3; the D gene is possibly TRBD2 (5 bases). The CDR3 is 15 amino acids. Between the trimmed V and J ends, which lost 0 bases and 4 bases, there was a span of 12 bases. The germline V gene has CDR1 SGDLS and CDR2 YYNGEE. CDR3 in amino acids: CASSVAPVGADTQYF. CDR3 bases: TGTGCCAGCAGCGTAGCCCCAGTCGGGGCAGATACGCAGTATTTT.

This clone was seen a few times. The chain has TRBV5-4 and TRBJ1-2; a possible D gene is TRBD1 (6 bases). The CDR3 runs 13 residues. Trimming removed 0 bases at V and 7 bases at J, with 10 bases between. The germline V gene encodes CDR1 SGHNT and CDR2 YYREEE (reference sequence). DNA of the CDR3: TGTGCCAGCAGCTTGGCAGGGGCCGGTGGCTACACCTTC. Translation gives CASSLAGAGGYTF.